The next 32 T cell receptor beta chains were all read from a single sample in a study of T cells in Graves' hyperthyroidism and ophthalmopathy. Amplification of TCR beta CDR3 regions used RNA as the template. HTBI primers were the set used in a first-round RT-PCR of the TCR CDR3. Each CDR3 protein gets one entry after TCRdb re-called the multiplex PCR reads with MiXCR. The sample lists approximately 720,000 distinct CDR3 sequences; around 19% were seen once. Sequenced material: blood. Receptors originate from a woman aged 50 to 60 with Graves' hyperthyroidism that later progressed to Graves' ophthalmopathy.

This clonotype has at least ten counts. The V call is TRBV11-3, the J call TRBJ1-1; a weak D match, TRBD1 (5 bases). The germline V gene encodes CDR1 SGHNT and CDR2 YENEEA. Trimming cost V 5 bases and J 1 base, with 14 bases left between them. This CDR3 has 15 residues. The CDR3 is CASSTDQGENTEAFF. CDR3 nucleotide sequence: TGTGCCAGCAGCACCGATCAGGGTGAGAACACTGAAGCTTTCTTT.

This clonotype came up a few times. The CDR3 sequence: CASSLDTGGAGQNIQYF. In nucleotides, the CDR3 is TGCGCCAGCAGCTTGGATACCGGTGGGGCAGGGCAAAACATTCAGTACTTC. V is TRBV5-1 and J is TRBJ2-4; D might be TRBD1 (5 bases). The CDR3 runs 17 residues. Germline CDR1 SGHRS, CDR2 YFSETQ. Trimming shortened V by 0 bases and J by 5 bases, and 18 bases separated the two germline ends.

This clonotype has more than one count but fewer than ten. The chain joins TRBV11-2 to TRBJ1-1; possibly TRBD1 for D (5 bases). Germline CDR1 and CDR2: SGHAT and FQNNGV. V was pared by 4 bases and J by 4 bases, with 13 bases between. The CDR3 has 14 amino acids. CDR3 protein: CASSSGTLGTEAFF. CDR3 DNA sequence: TGTGCCAGCAGCTCTGGGACCCTAGGCACTGAAGCTTTCTTT.

Ten or more counts support this clonotype. J is TRBJ2-1 and V is TRBV3-1; D gene unclear. With 3 bases removed from V and 5 bases from J, the gap between germline ends came to 8 bases. Germline V gene data show CDR1 as LGHDT and CDR2 as YNNKEL (reference sequence). This CDR3 is built from 13 residues. CDR3 region: CASSHDWDNEQFF. The DNA of the CDR3 is TGTGCCAGCAGCCATGACTGGGACAATGAGCAGTTCTTC.

The chain carries TRBV29-1 and TRBJ1-2, with TRBD1 identical over 7 bases. Germline CDR1 SQVTM, CDR2 ANQGSEA. The CDR3 has 14 residues. V lost 5 bases, J lost 12 bases, and 18 bases stayed unmatched. CDR3 protein: CSVRERDRELWDTF. The DNA for the CDR3 is TGCAGCGTTCGTGAAAGAGACAGGGAACTATGGGACACCTTC.

This clonotype was recorded at least ten times. This chain uses TRBV18 with TRBJ2-1, with a tentative D call TRBD1 (6 bases). The germline gives CDR1 KGHSH, CDR2 LQKENI. V shed 5 bases and J shed 8 bases, with 13 bases lying between them. The CDR3 extends over 13 amino acids. In nucleotides, the CDR3 is TGTGCCAGCTCAGAACAGGGCCCCGATGAGCAGTTCTTC. Residues: CASSEQGPDEQFF.

The genes are TRBV6-5 and TRBJ2-5; the match to TRBD1 covers 9 bases. The V and J ends lost 0 bases and 4 bases, in that order; junction bases with no gene match: 6. The CDR3 contains 16 residues. CDR1 is MNHEY, CDR2 SVGAGI, per germline. CDR3 coding DNA: TGTGCCAGCAGTTACTCACCGGACAGGGGATCAGAGACCCAGTACTTC. Amino acid sequence: CASSYSPDRGSETQYF.

This clonotype showed up just a few times. The V call is TRBV15, the J call TRBJ1-4, with D tentatively TRBD1 (5 bases). V lost 1 base to trimming and J lost 4 bases, with 10 bases between them. Germline values: CDR1 LNHNV, CDR2 YYDKDF (reference sequence). The CDR3 covers 15 residues. The CDR3 protein is CATSRVSGNNEKLFF. In DNA, the CDR3 is TGTGCCACCAGCAGAGTTTCAGGGAATAATGAAAAACTGTTTTTT. Full variable domain (rest looked up from reference TRBV15 and TRBJ1-4): DAMVIQNPRYQVTQFGKPVTLSCSQTLNHNVMYWYQQKSSQAPKLLFHYYDKDFNNEADTPDNFQSRRPNTSFCFLDIRSPGLGDTAMYLCATSRVSGNNEKLFFGSGTQLSVL.

This clonotype was detected many times. The CDR3 reads CASSLGTDRSGGYTF. In nucleotides, the CDR3 is TGTGCCAGCAGCTTAGGGACGGACAGGAGCGGTGGCTACACCTTC. The rearrangement joins TRBV11-2 to TRBJ1-2; 7 nucleotides match TRBD1. Germline CDR1 reads SGHAT; CDR2 reads FQNNGV. V gave up 1 base and J gave up 7 bases; unmatched junction bases: 9. The CDR3 consists of 15 residues.

This clonotype was detected only a few times. The rearrangement joins TRBV7-8 to TRBJ1-3; a weak D match, TRBD1 (5 bases). V was shortened by 1 base and J by 2 bases, with 12 bases between the two germline ends. The CDR3 length is 16 residues. CDR1 SGHVS and CDR2 FQNEAQ come from the germline V gene. This CDR3 is CASSLGGVLTGNTIYF. The CDR3 DNA is TGTGCCAGCAGCTTAGGGGGGGTACTTACTGGAAACACCATATATTTT. Variable domain in full (rest from reference TRBV7-8 and TRBJ1-3): GAGVSQSPRYKVAKRGQDVALRCDPISGHVSLFWYQQALGQGPEFLTYFQNEAQLDKSGLPSDRFFAERPEGSVSTLKIQRTQQEDSAVYLCASSLGGVLTGNTIYFGEGSWLTVV.

Here the CDR3 reads CASSERYGGSNYGYTF. The CDR3 DNA reads TGTGCCAGCAGTGAACGGTACGGGGGGTCTAACTATGGCTACACCTTC. This sequence joins TRBV2 and TRBJ1-2; possible D gene TRBD1, 5 bases. CDR3 length equals 16 residues. V was pared by 2 bases and J by 0 bases, with 13 bases between. The germline CDR1 and CDR2 sequences are SNHLY and FYNNEI.

This clonotype was seen at least ten times. The J gene is TRBJ2-5, the V gene TRBV11-2; no reliable D call. Germline lookup yields CDR1 SGHAT and CDR2 FQNNGV. The germline V and J ends were trimmed by 0 bases and 5 bases, with 7 bases remaining between them. This CDR3 spans 13 amino acids. CDR3 sequence: CASSLDFGETQYF. In DNA, the CDR3 is TGTGCCAGCAGCTTAGATTTTGGGGAGACCCAGTACTTC.

The chain uses TRBV19 and TRBJ2-3; D not certain. Germline V gives CDR1 LNHDA, CDR2 SQIVND (reference sequence). Trimming shortened V by 6 bases and J by 2 bases, and 15 bases separated the two germline ends. CDR3 size: 15 residues. The chain's CDR3 is CASSPNLGTTDTQYF. CDR3 bases: TGTGCCAGTAGCCCGAACCTGGGTACCACAGATACGCAGTATTTT.

The gene calls are TRBV19 and TRBJ1-2, with TRBD1 matching 8 bases. V lost 7 bases and J lost 7; bases outside the gene matches: 11. There are 14 residues in the CDR3. Germline V gives CDR1 LNHDA, CDR2 SQIVND (reference sequence). The chain's CDR3 is CASTYGTGLSGYTF. The CDR3 region has the DNA TGTGCCAGTACTTACGGGACAGGCCTTAGTGGCTACACCTTC.

There are a few counts of this clonotype. The V call is TRBV11-2, the J call TRBJ2-5, with D possibly being TRBD1 or TRBD2 (5 bases each). V was trimmed by 7 bases and J by 7 bases, leaving 22 bases between them. Germline CDR1 SGHAT, CDR2 FQNNGV. The CDR3 runs to 15 residues. CDR3 nucleotides: TGTGCCAGCACCAACCGGGACGTCCCGGGTGGGACCCAGTACTTC. This translates into CASTNRDVPGGTQYF.

At least ten counts were recorded for this clonotype. The V call is TRBV2, the J call TRBJ2-7; D is uncertain. Germline V gene data show CDR1 as SNHLY and CDR2 as FYNNEI. The CDR3 sequence is 13 residues long. Trimming shortened V by 2 bases and J by 4 bases, and 9 bases separated the two germline ends. This chain's CDR3 is CASSEFLGYEQYF. As DNA, the CDR3 is TGTGCCAGCAGTGAATTTTTGGGATACGAGCAGTACTTC.

The genes are TRBV4-1 and TRBJ2-2, with D hard to call. CDR1 is MGHRA and CDR2 is YSYEKL in the germline V gene. Deletions cut 3 bases from V and 7 bases from J, with 12 bases between. The CDR3 loop spans 14 amino acids. CDR3 in amino acids: CASSQFSDYGELFF. The CDR3 DNA is TGCGCCAGCAGCCAGTTCTCCGATTACGGGGAGCTGTTTTTT.

The chain carries TRBV6-1 and TRBJ2-5; TRBD2 agrees at 7 bases. Germline CDR1 and CDR2: MNHNS and SASEGT. Unmatched junction bases numbered 4, after V lost 2 bases and J lost 1 base. The CDR3 contains 15 residues. CDR3 in amino acids: CASSEWGGRQETQYF. DNA for the CDR3: TGTGCCAGCAGTGAATGGGGAGGGCGCCAAGAGACCCAGTACTTC.

The chain employs TRBV6-1 and TRBJ2-3; TRBD2 agrees at 14 bases. This CDR3 has 18 residues. V was clipped by 4 bases and J by 0 bases; unmatched bases: 6. The germline V gene encodes CDR1 MNHNS and CDR2 SASEGT. In DNA, the CDR3 is TGTGCCAGCAGTGGGGGACTAGCGGGGGCTTTCAGCACAGATACGCAGTATTTT. This encodes CASSGGLAGAFSTDTQYF.

This clonotype showed up many times. V usage is TRBV6-5 and J usage is TRBJ1-2, with a weak D call TRBD1 (5 bases). Between the trimmed V and J ends, which lost 0 bases and 4 bases, there was a span of 12 bases. Per the germline V gene, CDR1 is MNHEY and CDR2 is SVGAGI. The CDR3 runs to 15 residues. The chain's CDR3 is CASSYSPGTGYGYTF. DNA for the CDR3: TGTGCCAGCAGTTACTCCCCGGGGACCGGCTATGGCTACACCTTC.

This clonotype was seen ten or more times. V and J are TRBV2 and TRBJ1-3; D is possibly TRBD1 (6 bases). Trimming took off 3 bases at V and 3 bases at J, with 12 bases between the two ends. Per germline, CDR1 SNHLY and CDR2 FYNNEI. The CDR3 is 15 amino acids. This CDR3 is CASSDTGRIGNTIYF. As DNA, the CDR3 is TGTGCCAGCAGTGATACAGGGAGGATTGGAAACACCATATATTTT.

The table lists this clonotype with a few counts. V and J are TRBV7-9 and TRBJ1-2, with TRBD1 matching over 7 bases. V trimming: 5 bases; J trimming: 7 bases; junction bases outside the gene matches: 10. Germline CDR1 is SEHNR and CDR2 is FQNEAQ (reference sequence). The CDR3 totals 14 residues. In DNA form, the CDR3 reads TGTGCCAGCAGCACCGTTCCCTCAGGGGGTGGCTACACCTTC. It yields the protein CASSTVPSGGGYTF.

This clonotype was detected many times. The chain has TRBV12-5 and TRBJ2-5; D is uncertain. CDR3 length: 14 amino acids. Trimming took off 0 bases at V and 6 bases at J, with 11 bases between the two ends. Germline V gene sequence: CDR1 LGHNT, CDR2 FRNRAP. The CDR3 region has the DNA TGTGCTAGTGGTTTGGTGTCAGGAGAACAGACCCAGTACTTC. It is translated as CASGLVSGEQTQYF.

Ten or more counts support this clonotype. This chain uses TRBV2 with TRBJ1-2; 9 bases fit TRBD1. CDR1 and CDR2 (germline): SNHLY, FYNNEI. V was pared by 1 base and J by 4 bases, with 10 bases of the junction left unmatched. This CDR3 is 17 amino acids long. DNA for the CDR3: TGTGCCAGCAGTGAAGAAGTTTGGACAGGGGTTGCCTATGGCTACACCTTC. This encodes CASSEEVWTGVAYGYTF.

The V gene is TRBV6-2 or TRBV6-3, the J gene TRBJ2-5, with D perhaps being TRBD1 or TRBD2 (5 bases each). The CDR3 runs to 15 residues. Trimming cost V 1 base and J 4 bases, with 13 bases left between them. Germline V gene sequence: CDR1 MNHEY, CDR2 SVGEGT. The CDR3: CASSYYLWGSETQYF. The CDR3 bases are TGTGCCAGCAGTTACTATTTGTGGGGGTCAGAGACCCAGTACTTC.

This clonotype has a count of ten or more. The chain links TRBV11-3 to TRBJ1-3, with TRBD1 as a possible D gene (5 bases). CDR3 length equals 13 residues. The germline gives CDR1 SGHNT, CDR2 YENEEA. V gave up 1 base and J gave up 4 bases, with 5 bases separating them. CDR3 coding DNA: TGTGCCAGCAGCTTAGGGGACGGAAACACCATATATTTT. This sequence encodes CASSLGDGNTIYF.

This clonotype was seen more than once but under ten times. This rearrangement joins TRBV10-3 to TRBJ2-1; no reliable D call. This CDR3 spans 14 amino acids. V shed 3 bases and J shed 2 bases, with 8 bases lying between them. The germline CDR1 and CDR2 sequences are ENHRY and SYGVKD. The CDR3 DNA sequence: TGTGCCATCAGTGATGCAGTAACCTACAATGAGCAGTTCTTC. Its protein is CAISDAVTYNEQFF.

The rearrangement uses TRBV20-1 and TRBJ2-3, with D possibly TRBD2 on 5 matching bases. Between the trimmed V and J ends, which lost 2 bases and 1 base, there was a span of 10 bases. The CDR3 loop spans 14 amino acids. Per the germline V gene, CDR1 is DFQATT and CDR2 is SNEGSKA (reference sequence). CDR3 coding DNA: TGCAGTGCTAGAATTAGCGAGGGCACAGATACGCAGTATTTT. Translating gives CSARISEGTDTQYF.

There are many counts of this clonotype. V gene TRBV6-1 combines with J gene TRBJ1-2; 9 bases fit TRBD1. V shed 5 bases and J 5 bases; nucleotides not matched to a gene: 9. The germline CDR1 and CDR2 sequences are MNHNS and SASEGT. CDR3 length equals 15 residues. CDR3 amino acids: CASSYTGQGGYGYTF. CDR3 DNA sequence: TGTGCCAGCAGTTACACGGGACAGGGCGGGTATGGCTACACCTTC.

This clonotype came up many times. The genes are TRBV29-1 and TRBJ1-2, with 8 bases aligning to TRBD1. The CDR3 has 14 amino acids. The ends lost 3 bases at V and 8 bases at J; junction bases unmatched: 11. Per germline, CDR1 SQVTM and CDR2 ANQGSEA. CDR3 bases: TGCAGCGTTGAGATAGACAGGGGATTTGTAGGCTACACCTTC. The encoded protein is CSVEIDRGFVGYTF.

This clonotype showed up many times. The chain is built from TRBV3-1 and TRBJ2-7; a possible D gene is TRBD1 (6 bases). CDR1 LGHDT and CDR2 YNNKEL come from the germline V gene (reference sequence). Trimming took off 0 bases at V and 3 bases at J, with 12 bases between the two ends. This CDR3 has 15 amino acids. The CDR3 spells CASSQDTLQGYEQYF. CDR3 sequence (DNA): TGTGCCAGCAGCCAAGACACCCTACAGGGCTACGAGCAGTACTTC.

In this sample, this clonotype turned up a few times. The V and J genes are TRBV7-2 and TRBJ2-3; TRBD1 might be the D (5 bases). V was pared by 4 bases and J by 6 bases, with 11 bases between. Germline V gene data show CDR1 as SGHTA and CDR2 as FQGNSA. There are 13 residues in the CDR3. The DNA of the CDR3 is TGTGCCAGCAGCTACGAGACAGTTGATACGCAGTATTTT. This gives the protein CASSYETVDTQYF.